The sequence of this T cell receptor beta chain was determined in a study of blood T cells in healthy people across ages. At the level of the study: About one barcoded beta molecule per two T cells was captured by template switching.

Through a sample-barcoded 5' primer and a J-beta primer mix, a second PCR was run for about 6 to 11 cycles. TCRdb itself ran the 5' RACE reads through MiXCR, one entry per CDR3 protein. The table includes roughly 1,500,000 distinct CDR3 sequences, 30% to 40% detected once. This clonotype has just a few counts. CDR3 length: 15 residues. Trimming took off 0 bases at V and 8 bases at J, with 16 bases between the two ends. Germline-derived CDR1 and CDR2 are ENHRY and SYGVKD. The TCR sequence derives from a woman in her twenties or thirties in good health. Input material: blood. The chain joins TRBV10-3 to TRBJ1-1, with D perhaps TRBD1 (5 bases). This CDR3 reads CAISESRRGLSEAFF. As DNA, the CDR3 is TGTGCCATCAGTGAGTCGAGAAGGGGATTGAGCGAAGCTTTCTTT.